The 27 T cell receptor beta chains presented below share a single source sample, sequenced in a study of tumor-infiltrating lymphocytes in primary liver carcinoma. The input was approximately 0.45 ug total RNA; TCR beta cDNA was made from it with a constant-region primer. Three nested multiplex PCR rounds, a slightly modified ARM-PCR method, built the TCR beta libraries. PCR rounds one and two used TRBV1-TRBV30 forward primers with a C-beta reverse primer for roughly 9 cycles each. TCRdb re-called the multiplex PCR reads through MiXCR, storing one row per CDR3 protein. The table lists tens of thousands of distinct CDR3 sequences, less than 80% of them singletons. Extraction of RNA together with DNA used about 17-34 mg of unsorted bulk tissue. Sequences were obtained from liver tumor tissue from sampling region 5. Subset: tumor region T5, tumor centre. The source of these receptors is a man aged 35 to 55 with primary liver carcinoma and hepatitis B virus infection.

The chain couples TRBV10-3 to TRBJ1-6, with D unclear. Germline assignment: CDR1 ENHRY and CDR2 SYGVKD. The CDR3 sequence is 15 residues long. The V gene lost 10 bases and the J gene lost 7 bases, with 20 bases spanning the gap. CDR3 nucleotide sequence: TGTGCCACCGGTGAGTCTGAGGTGACGAATTCACCCCTCCACTTT. Amino acid sequence: CATGESEVTNSPLHF.

This clonotype was seen ten or more times. The chain couples TRBV4-1 to TRBJ2-1; no definite D call. The CDR3 has 16 residues. The germline CDR1 and CDR2 sequences are MGHRA and YSYEKL. The germline V and J ends were trimmed by 4 bases and 0 bases, with 13 bases remaining between them. The DNA for the CDR3 is TGCGCCAGCAGCCTCCGATCCTCGACCTCCTACAATGAGCAGTTCTTC. Its protein is CASSLRSSTSYNEQFF.

On this clonotype: An end of the junction differs from the germline gene, which may be a read error. The rearrangement links TRBV6-2 or TRBV6-3 to TRBJ1-5; D gene uncertain. The CDR3 is made up of 15 amino acids. From germline, CDR1 is MNHEY and CDR2 SVGEGT. CDR3 nucleotide sequence: TGTGCCAGCAGTTTGAACACTTATAGCAATCGGCCCCAGCATTTT. Translated: CASSLNTYSNRPQHF.

Turning to this clonotype: Relative to the germline gene, one junction end is altered; a read error may explain this. V gene TRBV4-1 combines with J gene TRBJ1-3; D unresolved. Germline lookup yields CDR1 MGHRA and CDR2 YSYEKL. The CDR3 length is 13 residues. This CDR3 is CASNQDLGDTIYF. CDR3 DNA sequence: TGCGCCAGCAATCAAGATCTCGGAGACACTATATATTTT.

V usage is TRBV29-1 and J usage is TRBJ1-2; D possibly corresponds to TRBD1 (5 bases). This CDR3 has 13 residues. With 3 bases removed from V and 10 bases from J, the gap between germline ends came to 18 bases. Looked up from germline, CDR1 is SQVTM and CDR2 is ANQGSEA. The CDR3 DNA is TGCAGCGTTGAGGGGGGTCCAATGCATGACTACACCTTC. Protein product: CSVEGGPMHDYTF.

Of note for this clonotype: A junction boundary mismatches the germline segment, possibly from a read error. The V and J genes are TRBV28 and TRBJ2-3, with D unresolved. This CDR3 comprises 14 residues. CDR1 is MDHEN, CDR2 SYDVKM, per germline. The CDR3 is CASSFVPGTDTQYF. The DNA for the CDR3 is TGTGCCAGCAGTTTCGTACCCGGCACGGATACGCAGTATTTT.

This clonotype is labeled as medium-sized. This chain joins TRBV11-2 and TRBJ2-2, with unresolved D. Trimming took off 3 bases at V and 0 bases at J, with 8 bases between the two ends. Germline V gives CDR1 SGHAT, CDR2 FQNNGV. There are 15 residues in the CDR3. The CDR3 here is CASSFRQSNTGELFF. The CDR3 bases are TGTGCCAGCAGCTTTAGGCAATCGAACACCGGGGAGCTGTTTTTT. Combining the CDR3 with reference TRBV11-2 and TRBJ2-2 gives the whole variable domain EAGVAQSPRYKIIEKRQSVAFWCNPISGHATLYWYQQILGQGPKLLIQFQNNGVVDDSQLPKDRFSAERLKGVDSTLKIQPAKLEDSAVYLCASSFRQSNTGELFFGEGSRLTVL.

Concerning this clonotype: The CDR3 does not close with the conserved phenylalanine or tryptophan, likely indicating a read error. The chain has TRBV28 and TRBJ2-3, with a weak D call TRBD2 (6 bases). The CDR3 runs to 15 residues. The germline gives CDR1 MDHEN, CDR2 SYDVKM. The CDR3 DNA is TGTGCCAGCAGTTTATCCCCGGGAGCCACAGATATGCAGTATCTT. It translates to CASSLSPGATDMQYL.

Note on this clonotype: Sequence at one end of the junction differs from germline and may be a read error. This chain links TRBV11-2 with TRBJ2-7, with 7 bases aligning to TRBD1. Germline CDR1 is SGHAT and CDR2 is FQNNGV. This CDR3 is built from 16 residues. In nucleotides, the CDR3 is TGTGCCAGCAGCTTCATACAGGGGACCATACATAACGAGCAATATTTC. It encodes CASSFIQGTIHNEQYF.

The rearrangement uses TRBV11-2 and TRBJ2-3; 7 nucleotides match TRBD1. CDR1 is SGHAT and CDR2 is FQNNGV in the germline V gene. This CDR3 contains 15 residues. The CDR3 region has the DNA TGTGCAATCAGCGTATTACAGGGGAGCGCAGATACGCAGTATTTT. This gives the protein CAISVLQGSADTQYF.

Of note for this clonotype: The junction does not match germline at one end; this may be a read error. The J gene is TRBJ2-2, the V gene TRBV7-8; TRBD2 is a possible D gene (6 bases). Germline V gene lookup returns CDR1 SGHVS and CDR2 FQNEAQ. CDR3 length equals 14 residues. Here the CDR3 DNA reads TGTGCCAGCAACTTAATTTCGCGGGACGGGGAGCTGTTTTTT. Translation: CASNLISRDGELFF.

In this sample, this clonotype turned up a few times. A read error may account for a junction end that differs from germline. The CDR3 here is CANSTGQGHNSPLHF. The CDR3 nucleotides are TGTGCCAACAGCACGGGACAGGGGCATAATTCACCCCTCCATTTT. This chain uses TRBV5-4 with TRBJ1-6; 10 bases match TRBD1. The CDR3 is made up of 15 amino acids. Per germline, CDR1 SGHNT and CDR2 YYREEE (reference sequence).

A note on this clonotype: The junction departs from germline at one end; a sequencing error may be responsible. The rearrangement joins TRBV12-3 or TRBV12-4 to TRBJ2-2; TRBD2 is a possible D gene (6 bases). The CDR3 has 13 residues. CDR3: CASSPQLAGGLFF. CDR3 coding DNA: TGTGCTAGCAGCCCCCAGTTAGCCGGGGGGCTGTTTTTT.

Regarding this clonotype: As the CDR3 is not closed by the conserved phenylalanine or tryptophan, this likely results from a read error. CDR3 nucleotide sequence: TGTGCCAGCAGTGAAGGACAGGCCTTGGGCGGGGCCAACGTCCTGACTTCC. Protein: CASSEGQALGGANVLTS. This sequence joins TRBV6-1 and TRBJ2-6, with a possible D match to TRBD1 (6 bases). CDR3 length: 17 amino acids. V lost 1 base, J lost 4 bases, and 14 bases lay in between. Looked up from germline, CDR1 is MNHNS and CDR2 is SASEGT.

A remark on this clonotype: No conserved phenylalanine or tryptophan is present at the end of the CDR3, so a read error is the likely explanation. It is unclear where the CDR3 begins or ends on the DNA, so no DNA is shown, and the CDR3 is as TCRdb lists it. This chain uses TRBV6-2 or TRBV6-3 with TRBJ2-7; the D call of TRBD1 is as the table states it, not checked on the DNA. Germline-derived CDR1 and CDR2 are MNHEY and SVGEGT. Termini included, the CDR3 measures 15 amino acids. This chain's CDR3 is CANSYHLDRAYEQYS.

The chain has TRBV4-1 and TRBJ2-1; the match to TRBD1 covers 8 bases. This CDR3 contains 17 residues. CDR1 and CDR2 (germline): MGHRA, YSYEKL. This CDR3 reads CTNSQRTGRSSYNEQFF. Here the CDR3 DNA reads TGCACCAACAGCCAGAGGACAGGGAGGAGCTCCTACAATGAGCAGTTCTTC.

The gene calls are TRBV6-1 and TRBJ2-4; tentative D call: TRBD2 (5 bases). Germline lookup yields CDR1 MNHNS and CDR2 SASEGT. V was pared by 9 bases and J by 5 bases, with 14 bases between. This CDR3 contains 13 residues. The CDR3 nucleotides read TGTGCCAGTAGGAGGCTAACGGAAAACATTCAGTACTTC. Encoded protein: CASRRLTENIQYF.

The V call is TRBV13, the J call TRBJ2-7; unclear D gene. This CDR3 region has 14 residues. V was shortened by 2 bases and J by 8 bases, with 16 bases between the two germline ends. Per germline, CDR1 PRHDT and CDR2 FYEKMQ (reference sequence). The CDR3 nucleotides are TGTGCCAGCAGCTTACAGCTCCGGAATCCCAAGCAGTACTTC. As protein: CASSLQLRNPKQYF.

For this clonotype: An end of the junction does not agree with germline; a read error may underlie this. V and J are TRBV10-3 and TRBJ1-5; D gene unclear. CDR1 is ENHRY and CDR2 is SYGVKD in the germline V gene. This CDR3 has 14 amino acids. The DNA of the CDR3 is TGTGCCATCAGTGAGTACGAGGGCGATCAGTCCCAGCGTTTT. Translation gives CAISEYEGDQSQRF.

A word on this clonotype: A junction end diverges from the germline sequence, so it may reflect a read error. The CDR3 loop is CVSSSSGRGERLFF. In DNA form, the CDR3 reads TGTGTCAGCAGTTCTTCAGGGAGGGGTGAAAGACTGTTTTTT. The chain employs TRBV6-5 and TRBJ1-4, with D possibly being TRBD1 (5 bases). CDR3 length: 14 amino acids. Germline V gives CDR1 MNHEY, CDR2 SVGAGI.

This chain joins TRBV5-5 and TRBJ2-3, with unresolved D. The CDR3 sequence is 16 residues long. V was cut by 3 bases and J by 1 base, with 15 bases left in between. Per germline, CDR1 SGHKS and CDR2 YYEKEE (reference sequence). CDR3 amino acids: CASSSPDVSGTDTQYF. In nucleotides, the CDR3 is TGTGCCAGCAGCTCCCCTGACGTGTCGGGCACAGATACGCAGTATTTT. The variable domain in full, with the rest retrieved from reference TRBV5-5 and TRBJ2-3, is DAGVTQSPTHLIKTRGQQVTLRCSPISGHKSVSWYQQVLGQGPQFIFQYYEKEERGRGNFPDRFSARQFPNYSSELNVNALLLGDSALYLCASSSPDVSGTDTQYFGPGTRLTVL.

As to this clonotype: Compared with germline, one end of the junction differs, possibly owing to a read error. The chain employs TRBV11-1 and TRBJ2-2, with D possibly TRBD2 on 5 matching bases. Germline-derived CDR1 and CDR2 are SGHAT and FQDESV (reference sequence). The CDR3 covers 14 residues. CDR3 coding DNA: TGTGCCAACAGCTTTACACGGGTTACCGGGGAGCCGTTTTTT. This gives the protein CANSFTRVTGEPFF.

The chain links TRBV19 to TRBJ2-1; 7 bases agree with TRBD1. The V and J ends lost 7 bases and 0 bases, in that order; junction bases with no gene match: 9. The CDR3 spans 16 residues. Germline V gene sequence: CDR1 LNHDA, CDR2 SQIVND (reference sequence). CDR3 DNA: TGTGCCAGTACCGCCCCCAGGACAGGCTCCTACAATGAGCAGTTCTTC. It is translated as CASTAPRTGSYNEQFF.

The chain combines TRBV20-1 with TRBJ2-3; D gene unclear. The CDR3 consists of 13 residues. CDR1 and CDR2 from the germline V gene are DFQATT and SNEGSKA (reference sequence). The V gene lost 0 bases and the J gene lost 7 bases, with 11 bases spanning the gap. The DNA of the CDR3 is TGCAGTGCTAGAGAGCCCCTGGGGAATACGCAGTATTTT. Protein sequence: CSAREPLGNTQYF.

The chain links TRBV6-2 or TRBV6-3 to TRBJ2-7; unclear D gene. Trimming removed 6 bases from V and 7 bases from J, with 10 bases in between. Germline assignment: CDR1 MNHEY and CDR2 SVGEGT. The CDR3 spans 11 residues. This chain's CDR3 is CASRIRMEQYF. CDR3 nucleotides: TGTGCCAGCAGAATCCGTATGGAGCAGTACTTC.

This clonotype was counted once. One end of the junction is discordant with germline, which a read error may explain. The chain joins TRBV5-6 to TRBJ2-7; D possibly corresponds to TRBD2 (6 bases). CDR3 length equals 15 residues. Germline lookup yields CDR1 SGHDT and CDR2 YYEEEE. The DNA for the CDR3 is TGTACCAGCAGCTTCATGGCTAGCGAGACGTACGAGCGGTACTTC. Protein: CTSSFMASETYERYF.

Concerning this clonotype itself: No conserved phenylalanine or tryptophan is present at the end of the CDR3, so a read error is the likely explanation. The chain uses TRBV4-2 and TRBJ2-7; no clear D gene. Germline loops: CDR1 LGHNA, CDR2 YNFKEQ. This CDR3 is built from 12 residues. V was cut by 1 base and J by 6 bases, with 7 bases left in between. As DNA, the CDR3 is TGTGCCAGCAGCCAAGGTGTGAGCGAGCAGTACCTC. Translation: CASSQGVSEQYL.